The next 18 T cell receptor beta chains were all read from a single sample in a study of post-analysis software for immune sequencing data. Study-wide results and limits: Among 5 or 6 TRBV segments more frequent in patients than controls were TRBV5-6, TRBV5-1 and TRBV20-1.

Unique molecular identifiers had been added to the TCR beta cDNA libraries. Using its own MiXCR run on the PCR reads, TCRdb lists one record per CDR3 protein. This table holds fewer than 600,000 distinct CDR3 sequences, around 40% found once. No cognate antigen is known for these TCRs. Sequenced input: blood. These receptors were taken from a girl aged 10-17 years with multiple sclerosis.

CDR3 coding DNA: TGTGCCAGCAGCCAAGATAGTAGCGGGAGGGCCACCCAGCAGTACTTC. Its protein is CASSQDSSGRATQQYF. The chain joins TRBV3-1 to TRBJ2-7; 11 bases agree with TRBD2. The CDR3 contains 16 residues. The germline CDR1 and CDR2 sequences are LGHDT and YNNKEL (reference sequence). The ends lost 0 bases at V and 8 bases at J; junction bases unmatched: 9.

The chain couples TRBV7-9 to TRBJ2-5; possible D gene TRBD1, 6 bases. Germline V CDR1 and CDR2: SEHNR, FQNEAQ (reference sequence). Trimming stripped 2 bases from V and 11 bases from J, with 15 bases between. CDR3 length equals 13 residues. CDR3 sequence (DNA): TGTGCCAGCAGCTTACTGCAGGGGTGGGAGCAGTACTTC. Protein product: CASSLLQGWEQYF.

The chain joins TRBV13 to TRBJ2-2; possible D gene TRBD2, 6 bases. V was cut by 7 bases and J by 1 base, with 10 bases left in between. The CDR3 has 14 amino acids. Germline V gene data show CDR1 as PRHDT and CDR2 as FYEKMQ (reference sequence). CDR3 sequence reads: CASIRRENTGELFF. The CDR3 DNA is TGTGCCAGCATTAGGCGGGAGAACACCGGGGAGCTGTTTTTT.

The chain couples TRBV20-1 to TRBJ2-2; 11 bases line up with TRBD2. The length of the CDR3 is 18 residues. With 2 bases clipped from V and 4 bases from J, the junction kept 12 bases outside the gene matches. Germline loops: CDR1 DFQATT, CDR2 SNEGSKA (reference sequence). Here the CDR3 DNA reads TGCAGTGCTAGAACCGGTGGTAGCGGGAGGGGGAGCACCGGGGAGCTGTTTTTT. Its protein product is CSARTGGSGRGSTGELFF.

CDR3 loop: CSVLASGAYEQYF. The CDR3 bases are TGCAGCGTTTTAGCTAGCGGGGCCTACGAGCAGTACTTC. The rearrangement links TRBV29-1 to TRBJ2-7; 9 bases line up with TRBD2. Germline trimming cut 5 bases from V and 2 bases from J; bases unmatched to any gene: 4. Looked up from germline, CDR1 is SQVTM and CDR2 is ANQGSEA. This CDR3 comprises 13 residues.

The table lists this clonotype with a few counts. The V call is TRBV18, the J call TRBJ1-5; 7 bases fit TRBD1. The CDR3 sequence is 15 residues long. Trimming at V came to 4 bases and at J to 0 bases, leaving 3 bases not matched to a gene. Germline lookup yields CDR1 KGHSH and CDR2 LQKENI. The CDR3 spells CASSRGQNSNQPQHF. Written as DNA, the CDR3 is TGTGCCAGCTCACGGGGACAGAATAGCAATCAGCCCCAGCATTTT.

The CDR3 coding sequence is TGTGCCAGCAGCCAAGTGCGGGGCTTTGAGCAGTTCTTC. Protein sequence: CASSQVRGFEQFF. The V and J genes are TRBV14 and TRBJ2-1; possibly TRBD2 for D (6 bases). Germline values: CDR1 SGHDN, CDR2 FVKESK. V lost 1 base and J 9 bases, leaving 10 bases between the germline ends. The CDR3 has 13 amino acids.

The chain links TRBV27 to TRBJ1-2; 7 nucleotides align to TRBD1. The CDR3 has 15 residues. From germline, CDR1 is MNHEY and CDR2 SMNVEV (reference sequence). J lost 1 base, V lost 5 bases, and 7 bases had no gene match. The CDR3 reads CASSGSGTVNYGYTF. For the CDR3, the DNA is TGTGCCAGCAGTGGATCCGGGACAGTTAACTATGGCTACACCTTC.

The chain is built from TRBV5-1 and TRBJ2-5, with D possibly called TRBD1 or TRBD2 (6 bases each). Trimming removed 2 bases at V and 4 bases at J, with 15 bases between. The germline V gene has CDR1 SGHRS and CDR2 YFSETQ. CDR3 length equals 15 residues. CDR3 DNA: TGCGCCAGCAGCTTACAGGGCGGCGGGATAGAGACCCAGTACTTC. Translation gives CASSLQGGGIETQYF.

V gene TRBV6-2 or TRBV6-3 combines with J gene TRBJ2-3; 8 bases line up with TRBD1. The germline gives CDR1 MNHEY, CDR2 SVGEGT. The V gene end was trimmed by 6 bases and the J gene end by 6 bases; junction bases not matched to a gene: 11. There are 15 residues in the CDR3. The CDR3 nucleotides read TGTGCCAGCAGGACCCCCCGGACAGGGTCCGATACGCAGTATTTT. Translation gives CASRTPRTGSDTQYF.

The rearrangement uses TRBV20-1 and TRBJ2-7; the D gene could be TRBD1 or TRBD2 (5 bases each). V lost 3 bases and J 10 bases, leaving 16 bases between the germline ends. Germline CDR1 is DFQATT and CDR2 is SNEGSKA (reference sequence). The CDR3 is made up of 12 amino acids. This chain's CDR3 is CSASLPGLLQYF. The DNA for the CDR3 is TGCAGTGCTAGCCTCCCGGGGCTTTTACAGTACTTC.

Only a few counts were recorded for this clonotype. The chain employs TRBV29-1 and TRBJ2-1; D is perhaps TRBD2 (5 bases). This CDR3 has 13 amino acids. The V end was cut by 6 bases, the J end by 9 bases, with 18 bases between. CDR1 and CDR2 from the germline V gene are SQVTM and ANQGSEA. The CDR3 region has the DNA TGCAGCGTGAGGGATCTTATGGGCCTTGAGCAGTTCTTC. Translating it yields CSVRDLMGLEQFF.

J is TRBJ2-1 and V is TRBV3-1, with TRBD1 matching over 7 bases. CDR3 length equals 15 residues. Trimming at V came to 4 bases and at J to 7 bases, leaving 10 bases not matched to a gene. CDR1 is LGHDT, CDR2 YNNKEL, per germline (reference sequence). CDR3 coding DNA: TGTGCCAGCAGCCCTAACAGGGGAAGCAGGAATGAGCAGTTCTTC. Translating gives CASSPNRGSRNEQFF.

V and J are TRBV20-1 and TRBJ1-2; D remains unclear. The CDR3 extends over 12 amino acids. Germline assignment: CDR1 DFQATT and CDR2 SNEGSKA (reference sequence). The germline V and J ends were trimmed by 5 bases and 5 bases, with 12 bases remaining between them. The CDR3 here is CSAPGRGYGYTF. Written as DNA, the CDR3 is TGCAGTGCTCCAGGTCGGGGTTATGGCTACACCTTC.

This clonotype has just a few counts. The chain recombines TRBV7-2 with TRBJ1-4; no clear D. Looked up from germline, CDR1 is SGHTA and CDR2 is FQGNSA. V was pared by 4 bases and J by 5 bases, with 14 bases between. This CDR3 contains 15 residues. CDR3 amino acids: CASSSAGLRNEKLFF. CDR3 nucleotide sequence: TGTGCCAGCAGCTCAGCAGGCTTGAGGAATGAAAAACTGTTTTTT.

This clonotype was seen a few times. The rearrangement joins TRBV11-2 to TRBJ2-1, with D possibly being TRBD2 (6 bases). CDR3 size: 17 residues. V lost 1 base and J 2 bases, leaving 15 bases between the germline ends. Germline lookup yields CDR1 SGHAT and CDR2 FQNNGV. The CDR3 region has the DNA TGTGCCAGCAGCTTAGTTGTAGCGGCGGGTGCCTACAATGAGCAGTTCTTC. It specifies CASSLVVAAGAYNEQFF. Full variable domain (rest looked up from reference TRBV11-2 and TRBJ2-1): EAGVAQSPRYKIIEKRQSVAFWCNPISGHATLYWYQQILGQGPKLLIQFQNNGVVDDSQLPKDRFSAERLKGVDSTLKIQPAKLEDSAVYLCASSLVVAAGAYNEQFFGPGTRLTVL.

This clonotype showed up just a few times. The genes are TRBV4-1 and TRBJ1-1; D uncertain. This CDR3 has 14 amino acids. CDR1 and CDR2 from the germline V gene are MGHRA and YSYEKL. Trimming removed 1 base from V and 1 base from J, with 7 bases in between. CDR3 in amino acids: CASSQVEGNTEAFF. DNA for the CDR3: TGCGCCAGCAGCCAAGTTGAGGGGAACACTGAAGCTTTCTTT.

V usage is TRBV7-9 and J usage is TRBJ2-3; D is undetermined. V dropped 3 bases and J dropped 2 bases, with 12 bases sitting between them. CDR1 is SEHNR and CDR2 is FQNEAQ in the germline V gene (reference sequence). The CDR3 spans 15 residues. The CDR3, as DNA: TGTGCCAGCAGCTTCCCCTCAATCCTCACAGATACGCAGTATTTT. Its protein product is CASSFPSILTDTQYF.